This T cell receptor beta chain came from a study of CD8+ T cells in alopecia areata. Whole-study findings and limits: Compared with normal scalp, lesional scalp had higher clonality and more expanded CD8+ clones.

Once RNA had been extracted, it was reverse transcribed into cDNA to act as the sequencing template. Generated by immunoSEQ multiplex PCR, the TCRdb table keeps only in-frame clones and is missing some. The table lists about 270,000 clones, 60% of them singletons, with more than 0.85% in the top ten. Treatment in this sample: oral pan-JAK inhibitor, 5-10 mg twice daily. This clone was recorded a few times. The antigen is unknown. The receptor comes from a human donor with alopecia areata. The starting material was CD4+ T cells sorted from blood, obtained between weeks 51 and 54, from a patient treated with tofacitinib.

The CDR3 loop is CASSEAGGYTEAFF. In DNA form, the CDR3 reads TGTGCCAGCAGTGAAGCGGGGGGGTACACTGAAGCTTTCTTT. This chain links TRBV2 with TRBJ1-1, with D perhaps matching TRBD1 (5 bases). Germline loops: CDR1 SNHLY, CDR2 FYNNEI. The CDR3 runs 14 residues. Trimming shortened V by 0 bases and J by 3 bases, and 8 bases separated the two germline ends.